Listed here are 23 T cell receptor beta chains from one sample, sequenced in a study of T cells in Graves' hyperthyroidism and ophthalmopathy. Using RNA transcripts as the source, TCR beta CDR3 regions were amplified. Initially, a first-round RT-PCR of the TCR CDR3 employed the HTBI primer set. TCRdb recomputed calls from the multiplex PCR reads with MiXCR, one row per CDR3 protein. The data contain approximately 700,000 distinct CDR3 sequences, 45% of them seen just once; the ten biggest clones take up less than 8.5%. Source material: peripheral blood or thyroid tissue (not recorded which). The source of these receptors is an adult man with Graves' disease, either hyperthyroidism or ophthalmopathy (not recorded which).

The sample holds one count of this clonotype. J is TRBJ1-6 and V is TRBV7-8; 7 bases map to TRBD1. Germline V lookup: CDR1 SGHVS, CDR2 FQNEAQ. Germline trimming cut 5 bases from V and 14 bases from J; bases unmatched to any gene: 9. The CDR3 has 13 amino acids. The CDR3 region has the DNA TGTGCCAGCAGCCCCCGACAGGGAGAGGCCCTCCACTTT. Its translation: CASSPRQGEALHF.

In its sample, this clonotype was seen many times. The rearrangement links TRBV20-1 to TRBJ1-2; the D is unclear. Per germline, CDR1 DFQATT and CDR2 SNEGSKA (reference sequence). V lost 3 bases and J 5 bases, leaving 16 bases between the germline ends. This CDR3 region has 14 residues. The CDR3 DNA is TGCAGTGCTAGGCTAGCCTCCGCCCTATATGGCTACACCTTC. Protein sequence: CSARLASALYGYTF.

V gene TRBV11-1 combines with J gene TRBJ1-5; 11 bases match TRBD1. V trimming: 5 bases; J trimming: 1 base; junction bases outside the gene matches: 7. CDR1 is SGHAT, CDR2 FQDESV, per germline (reference sequence). This CDR3 spans 17 amino acids. The CDR3 sequence: CASSPDRGRVSNQPQHF. CDR3 sequence (DNA): TGTGCCAGCAGCCCGGACAGGGGGCGAGTGAGCAATCAGCCCCAGCATTTT.

This rearrangement joins TRBV9 to TRBJ2-5, with a possible D match to TRBD1 (5 bases). Trimming shortened V by 3 bases and J by 3 bases, and 15 bases separated the two germline ends. CDR1 SGDLS and CDR2 YYNGEE come from the germline V gene. The CDR3 consists of 15 residues. CDR3 coding DNA: TGTGCCAGCAGCGCCGGACACTACACTGAAGAGACCCAGTACTTC. Translated, it gives CASSAGHYTEETQYF.

This chain links TRBV7-3 with TRBJ1-2; the D gene is possibly TRBD1 (6 bases). Germline values: CDR1 SGHTA, CDR2 FQGTGA. Trimming pared 4 bases from V and 4 bases from J, leaving 13 bases between. The CDR3 consists of 14 residues. The CDR3 sequence is CASSSPTGLYGYTF. The CDR3 coding sequence is TGTGCCAGCAGCTCCCCGACAGGTCTCTATGGCTACACCTTC.

The rearrangement links TRBV7-9 to TRBJ2-2; 8 bases are a match to TRBD2. The junction had 6 bases not matched to a gene; V was cut back by 6 bases and J by 0 bases. Germline loops: CDR1 SEHNR, CDR2 FQNEAQ (reference sequence). CDR3 length: 16 amino acids. CDR3 loop: CASRVAGTTNTGELFF. For the CDR3, the DNA is TGTGCCAGCAGGGTAGCGGGGACTACGAACACCGGGGAGCTGTTTTTT.

The V and J genes are TRBV7-2 and TRBJ2-7, with TRBD2 matching 8 bases. The CDR3 has 16 residues. CDR1 is SGHTA, CDR2 FQGNSA, per germline. The V segment lost 5 bases and the J segment 1 base; nucleotides outside the gene matches: 10. The CDR3 reads CASSHFGIAGSYEQYF. Here the CDR3 DNA reads TGTGCCAGCAGCCACTTCGGAATAGCGGGATCCTACGAGCAGTACTTC.

The rearrangement joins TRBV19 to TRBJ2-6, with 9 nucleotides matching TRBD1. CDR3 size: 17 residues. Germline V lookup: CDR1 LNHDA, CDR2 SQIVND (reference sequence). V dropped 7 bases and J dropped 3; count of bases not matched to a gene: 10. CDR3 residues: CASTWGQGVGGANVLTF. The CDR3 region has the DNA TGTGCCAGTACTTGGGGACAGGGAGTAGGTGGGGCCAACGTCCTGACTTTC.

The chain recombines TRBV14 with TRBJ1-4; D possibly corresponds to TRBD1 (6 bases). Trimming took 4 bases from V and 5 from J, leaving 17 bases between them. Germline CDR1 is SGHDN and CDR2 is FVKESK. The CDR3 spans 16 residues. The CDR3 coding sequence is TGTGCCAGCAGCCCCGGGACATCCGCCCGGAATGAAAAACTGTTTTTT. It specifies CASSPGTSARNEKLFF.

The genes are TRBV6-4 and TRBJ2-5; 7 bases agree with TRBD1. V dropped 2 bases and J dropped 5; count of bases not matched to a gene: 8. CDR3 length equals 15 residues. Germline CDR1 MRHNA, CDR2 SNTAGT. The CDR3 is CASSDTGTVRETQYF. CDR3 coding DNA: TGTGCCAGCAGTGACACAGGGACAGTACGCGAGACCCAGTACTTC.

The chain recombines TRBV12-3 or TRBV12-4 with TRBJ1-4; 7 nucleotides align to TRBD1. There are 10 residues in the CDR3. V trimming: 9 bases; J trimming: 8 bases; junction bases outside the gene matches: 0. CDR3 coding DNA: TGTGCCAGACAGGGGGAAAAACTGTTTTTT. Encoded protein: CARQGEKLFF.

This chain joins TRBV25-1 and TRBJ1-2; 7 bases are a match to TRBD1. In germline, CDR1 is MGHDK, CDR2 SYGVNS. The CDR3 contains 15 residues. V was pared by 8 bases and J by 2 bases, with 11 bases of the junction left unmatched. CDR3 DNA sequence: TGTGCCAGCTCACCGGGACAGAAAGCAAACTATGGCTACACCTTC. This sequence encodes CASSPGQKANYGYTF.

The chain couples TRBV7-9 to TRBJ2-7, with TRBD1 matching 7 bases. Germline assignment: CDR1 SEHNR and CDR2 FQNEAQ (reference sequence). The trim removed 5 bases at V and 7 bases at J, leaving 17 bases unmatched. There are 16 residues in the CDR3. The CDR3 bases are TGTGCCAGCAGCCAAGATCGACAGGGTCAACTACAAGAGCAGTACTTC. Translated: CASSQDRQGQLQEQYF.

This clonotype was detected a few times. This rearrangement joins TRBV6-1 to TRBJ1-1, with a possible D match to TRBD1 (5 bases). In germline, CDR1 is MNHNS, CDR2 SASEGT. The CDR3 is made up of 14 amino acids. V lost 4 bases, J lost 0 bases, and 9 bases lay in between. The CDR3 nucleotides read TGTGCCAGCAGTGGACAGAAAATGAACACTGAAGCTTTCTTT. Its translation: CASSGQKMNTEAFF.

At least ten counts were recorded for this clonotype. The chain couples TRBV7-9 to TRBJ2-5, with no clear D. The germline CDR1 and CDR2 sequences are SEHNR and FQNEAQ (reference sequence). The CDR3 has 12 residues. Trimming took 5 bases from V and 0 from J, leaving 4 bases between them. The CDR3 DNA follows: TGTGCCAGCAGCACCTACCAAGAGACCCAGTACTTC. Its protein is CASSTYQETQYF.

This clonotype was seen many times. The chain carries TRBV19 and TRBJ1-2; 7 nucleotides match TRBD1. The CDR3 extends over 13 amino acids. The trim removed 4 bases at V and 5 bases at J, leaving 4 bases unmatched. CDR1 LNHDA and CDR2 SQIVND come from the germline V gene (reference sequence). CDR3 coding DNA: TGTGCCAGTAGTAGGGACAGACTTTATGGCTACACCTTC. This gives the protein CASSRDRLYGYTF.

Many counts were recorded for this clonotype. The chain joins TRBV29-1 to TRBJ1-1; the match to TRBD1 covers 9 bases. V gave up 5 bases and J gave up 4 bases; unmatched junction bases: 5. This CDR3 has 13 amino acids. Germline assignment: CDR1 SQVTM and CDR2 ANQGSEA. The DNA for the CDR3 is TGCAGCGTTAGAGGGACAGGGCTCACTGAAGCTTTCTTT. Translating it yields CSVRGTGLTEAFF.

The table lists this clonotype with a few counts. The chain combines TRBV10-3 with TRBJ2-3; D gene uncertain. The germline gives CDR1 ENHRY, CDR2 SYGVKD. This CDR3 is 13 amino acids long. Between the trimmed V and J ends, which lost 3 bases and 4 bases, there was a span of 8 bases. The CDR3 spells CAISDGIPDTQYF. CDR3 DNA sequence: TGTGCCATCAGTGATGGGATACCAGATACGCAGTATTTT.

Ten or more counts support this clonotype. The rearrangement joins TRBV6-1 to TRBJ2-2; possible D gene TRBD2, 5 bases. The CDR3 is 13 amino acids. Germline V CDR1 and CDR2: MNHNS, SASEGT. Trimming pared 6 bases from V and 5 bases from J, leaving 10 bases between. CDR3 region: CASSRTATGELFF. The CDR3 DNA sequence: TGTGCCAGCAGCCGGACTGCAACCGGGGAGCTGTTTTTT.

V gene TRBV19 combines with J gene TRBJ2-2, with D tentatively TRBD2 (5 bases). Germline V CDR1 and CDR2: LNHDA, SQIVND (reference sequence). V was shortened by 6 bases and J by 4 bases, with 15 bases between the two germline ends. The CDR3 covers 15 residues. CDR3 loop: CASRPPGIFTGELFF. The CDR3 DNA follows: TGTGCCAGTAGACCTCCGGGAATTTTCACCGGGGAGCTGTTTTTT.

J is TRBJ1-2 and V is TRBV19, with 7 bases fitting TRBD1. V shed 7 bases and J 2 bases; nucleotides not matched to a gene: 13. Germline lookup yields CDR1 LNHDA and CDR2 SQIVND (reference sequence). This CDR3 region has 16 residues. The CDR3 sequence is CASTVHRDRPNYGYTF. Here the CDR3 DNA reads TGTGCCAGTACCGTACACCGGGACAGACCCAACTATGGCTACACCTTC.

V is TRBV5-6 and J is TRBJ1-2, with D perhaps matching TRBD1 (6 bases). Trimming stripped 1 base from V and 8 bases from J, with 15 bases between. This CDR3 has 14 amino acids. The germline gives CDR1 SGHDT, CDR2 YYEEEE. CDR3 in amino acids: CASSLYVGGGGYTF. In nucleotides, the CDR3 is TGTGCCAGCAGCTTGTACGTTGGTGGGGGCGGCTACACCTTC.

V gene TRBV7-4 combines with J gene TRBJ1-6; 7 nucleotides align to TRBD1. Germline lookup yields CDR1 SGHVT and CDR2 SQSDAQ. The CDR3 spans 16 residues. Losses at the gene ends were 3 bases for V and 5 bases for J; bases not matched to a gene: 7. CDR3 nucleotide sequence: TGTGCCAGCAGCTTCGCACCGACAGGGAATAATTCACCCCTCCACTTT. Residues: CASSFAPTGNNSPLHF.